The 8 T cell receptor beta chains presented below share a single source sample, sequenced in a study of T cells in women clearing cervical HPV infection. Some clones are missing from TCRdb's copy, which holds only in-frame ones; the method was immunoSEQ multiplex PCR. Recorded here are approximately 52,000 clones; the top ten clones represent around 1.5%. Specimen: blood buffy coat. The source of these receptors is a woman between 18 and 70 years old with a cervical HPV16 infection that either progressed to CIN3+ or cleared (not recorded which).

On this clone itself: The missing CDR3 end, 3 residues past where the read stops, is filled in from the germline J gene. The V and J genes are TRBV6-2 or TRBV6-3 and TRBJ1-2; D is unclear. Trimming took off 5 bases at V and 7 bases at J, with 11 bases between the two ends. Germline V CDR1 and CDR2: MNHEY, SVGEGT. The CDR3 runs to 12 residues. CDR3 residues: CASSDPPGGYTF. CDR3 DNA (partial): TGTGCCAGCAGTGACCCTCCGGGTGGC.

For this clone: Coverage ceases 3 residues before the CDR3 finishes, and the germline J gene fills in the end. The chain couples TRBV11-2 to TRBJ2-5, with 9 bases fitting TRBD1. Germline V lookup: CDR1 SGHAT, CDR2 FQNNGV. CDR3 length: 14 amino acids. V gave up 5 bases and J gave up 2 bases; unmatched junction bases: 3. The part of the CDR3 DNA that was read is TGTGCCAGCAGCCCGGGACAGGGTCAAGAGACC. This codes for CASSPGQGQET. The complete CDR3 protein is CASSPGQGQETQYF.

The CDR3 bases that were read are TGTGCCATCAGTACTGATCAGGGGTATGGC. Protein product: CAISTDQGYG. The full-length CDR3 reads as CAISTDQGYGYTF. This chain links TRBV10-3 with TRBJ1-2, with a weak D call TRBD1 (6 bases). The CDR3 end lies 3 residues beyond the end of the read and is filled in from the germline J gene. The CDR3 loop spans 13 amino acids. Looked up from germline, CDR1 is ENHRY and CDR2 is SYGVKD. The V end lost 5 bases, the J end lost 5 bases, and 12 bases lay between the germline ends.

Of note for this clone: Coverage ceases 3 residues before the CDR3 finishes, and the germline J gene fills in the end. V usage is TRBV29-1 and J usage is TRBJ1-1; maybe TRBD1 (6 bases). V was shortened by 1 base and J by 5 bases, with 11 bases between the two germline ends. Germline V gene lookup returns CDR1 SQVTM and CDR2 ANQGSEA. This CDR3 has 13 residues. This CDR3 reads CSVEVSQGTEAFF. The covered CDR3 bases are TGCAGCGTTGAAGTCAGCCAGGGGACTGAA.

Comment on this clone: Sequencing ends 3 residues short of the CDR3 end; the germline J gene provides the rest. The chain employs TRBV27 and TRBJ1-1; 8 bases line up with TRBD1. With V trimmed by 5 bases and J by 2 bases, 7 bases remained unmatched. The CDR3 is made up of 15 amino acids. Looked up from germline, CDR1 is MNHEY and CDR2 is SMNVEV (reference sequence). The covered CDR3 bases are TGTGCCAGCAGTCAGGGGGCAGTCGTTAACACTGAA. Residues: CASSQGAVVNTE. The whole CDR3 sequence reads CASSQGAVVNTEAFF.

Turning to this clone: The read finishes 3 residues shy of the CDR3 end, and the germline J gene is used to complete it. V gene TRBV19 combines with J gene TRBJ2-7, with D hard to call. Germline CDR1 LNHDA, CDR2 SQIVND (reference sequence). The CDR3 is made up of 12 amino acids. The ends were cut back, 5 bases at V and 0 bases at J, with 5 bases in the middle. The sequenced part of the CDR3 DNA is TGTGCCAGTAGTCGGGTCTCCTACGAG. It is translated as CASSRVSYE. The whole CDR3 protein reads CASSRVSYEQYF.

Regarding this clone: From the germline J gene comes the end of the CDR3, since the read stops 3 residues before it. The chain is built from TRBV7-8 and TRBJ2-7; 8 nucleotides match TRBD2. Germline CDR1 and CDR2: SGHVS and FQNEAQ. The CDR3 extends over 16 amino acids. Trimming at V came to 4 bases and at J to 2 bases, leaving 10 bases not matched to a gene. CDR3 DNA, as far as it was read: TGTGCCAGCAGCTCCCTTTTTAGCGGGGAACCCTACGAG. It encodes CASSSLFSGEPYE. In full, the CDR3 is CASSSLFSGEPYEQYF. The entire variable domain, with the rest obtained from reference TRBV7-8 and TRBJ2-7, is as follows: GAGVSQSPRYKVAKRGQDVALRCDPISGHVSLFWYQQALGQGPEFLTYFQNEAQLDKSGLPSDRFFAERPEGSVSTLKIQRTQQEDSAVYLCASSSLFSGEPYEQYFGPGTRLTVT.

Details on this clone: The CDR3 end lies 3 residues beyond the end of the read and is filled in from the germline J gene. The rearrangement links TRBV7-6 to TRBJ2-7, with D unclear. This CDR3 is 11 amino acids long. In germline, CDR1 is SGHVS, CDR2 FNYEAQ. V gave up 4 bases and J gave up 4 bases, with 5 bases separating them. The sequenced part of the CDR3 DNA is TGTGCCAGCAGCTCCCTATACGAG. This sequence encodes CASSSLYE. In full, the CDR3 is CASSSLYEQYF.